This T cell receptor beta chain was sequenced in a study of CD8 T cell repertoires and HIV-1 epitope variants. Study information: Epitopes were three Gag families plus Nef HW9 and YT9.

This clone was detected only once. Its antigen is undetermined. CDR3 length: 14 amino acids. Germline lookup yields CDR1 SGHTA and CDR2 FQGNSA. The junction had 14 bases not matched to a gene; V was cut back by 5 bases and J by 19 bases. The assay was immunoSEQ multiplex PCR, and TCRdb's table has in-frame clones only and misses some. The sample consists of approximately 5,300 clones, about two thirds of them appearing once. This clonotype was obtained from a male donor with HIV. V is TRBV7-2 and J is TRBJ2-6; the match to TRBD1 covers 10 bases. The sequenced sample consisted of cultured CD8+ T cells derived from PBMCs. This CDR3 is CASSQGRRTGGFTF. The CDR3 region has the DNA TGTGCCAGCAGCCAAGGTCGGCGGACAGGGGGGTTTACTTTC.